A single sample gave rise to the 13 T cell receptor beta chains below, sequenced in a study of blood T cell repertoires in COVID-19. Generated by immunoSEQ multiplex PCR, the TCRdb table keeps only in-frame clones and is missing some. The data hold more than 250,000 clones, with 85% to 90% observed a single time. The sample taken for sequencing was PBMCs or T cells enriched from blood (not recorded which). The source is a woman between 18 and 30 years old who had recovered from COVID-19.

The rearrangement uses TRBV4-1 and TRBJ1-2; TRBD1 agrees at 7 bases. The germline V gene encodes CDR1 MGHRA and CDR2 YSYEKL. J gave up 7 bases and V 3 bases, and 14 bases lay outside the gene matches. The CDR3 length is 16 residues. DNA for the CDR3: TGCGCCAGCAGCCAGGGACCCCATGCAGGGGGTTTTGGCTACACCTTC. It codes for CASSQGPHAGGFGYTF.

This clone came up once. The chain couples TRBV12-1 to TRBJ2-1; the D segment call TRBD2 is taken from the table without a DNA check. TRBV12-1 is a pseudogene segment. This CDR3 is built from 16 residues. The CDR3 DNA sequence: TGTGCCAGCACCCCCGGGAGCGCACCTTCCTACAATGAGCAGTTCTTC. Its translation is CASTPGSAPSYNEQFF.

This chain uses TRBV10-3 with TRBJ2-2; D is perhaps TRBD1 (7 bases). Germline V gene lookup returns CDR1 ENHRY and CDR2 SYGVKD. V was pared by 4 bases and J by 4 bases, with 13 bases between. CDR3 length: 15 amino acids. The CDR3 protein is CAISAKQGGTGELFF. In DNA, the CDR3 is TGTGCCATCAGTGCGAAGCAGGGGGGCACCGGGGAGCTGTTTTTT.

V gene TRBV28 combines with J gene TRBJ1-2; perhaps TRBD1 as D (5 bases). This CDR3 comprises 18 residues. Germline assignment: CDR1 MDHEN and CDR2 SYDVKM. V was cut by 4 bases and J by 5 bases, with 26 bases left in between. As DNA, the CDR3 is TGTGCCAGCAGTTCAGCAGTAGATCCAAGGACACGGCGGTATGGCTACACCTTC. Its protein is CASSSAVDPRTRRYGYTF.

J is TRBJ1-1 and V is TRBV19; D is unclear. The germline gives CDR1 LNHDA, CDR2 SQIVND (reference sequence). V gave up 6 bases and J gave up 0 bases, with 11 bases separating them. This CDR3 is built from 14 residues. The CDR3 loop reads CASRQEGMNTEAFF. The CDR3 nucleotides read TGTGCCAGTAGGCAGGAGGGCATGAACACTGAAGCTTTCTTT.

V gene TRBV9 combines with J gene TRBJ2-3; D possibly corresponds to TRBD1 (6 bases). The CDR3 has 18 residues. V was shortened by 4 bases and J by 1 base, with 22 bases between the two germline ends. Germline lookup yields CDR1 SGDLS and CDR2 YYNGEE. The DNA of the CDR3 is TGTGCCAGCAGCCCTAGTCCCGGGACATTGTTGGGCACAGATACGCAGTATTTT. Its translation: CASSPSPGTLLGTDTQYF. Combining the CDR3 with reference TRBV9 and TRBJ2-3 gives the whole variable domain DSGVTQTPKHLITATGQRVTLRCSPRSGDLSVYWYQQSLDQGLQFLIQYYNGEERAKGNILERFSAQQFPDLHSELNLSSLELGDSALYFCASSPSPGTLLGTDTQYFGPGTRLTVL.

The CDR3 here is CAWKRQGTEAFF. CDR3 coding DNA: TGTGCCTGGAAAAGGCAGGGCACTGAAGCTTTCTTT. The chain combines TRBV30 with TRBJ1-1; D might be TRBD1 (5 bases). The CDR3 loop spans 12 amino acids. V lost 4 bases, J lost 4 bases, and 10 bases lay in between. The germline V gene encodes CDR1 GTSNPN and CDR2 SVGIG (reference sequence). The full variable domain, in which reference TRBV30 and TRBJ1-1 provide the parts outside the CDR3, is SQTIHQWPATLVQPVGSPLSLECTVEGTSNPNLYWYRQAAGRGLQLLFYSVGIGQISSEVPQNLSASRPQDRQFILSSKKLLLSDSGFYLCAWKRQGTEAFFGQGTRLTVV.

This rearrangement joins TRBV19 to TRBJ1-5, with 8 bases aligning to TRBD1. V dropped 8 bases and J dropped 4; count of bases not matched to a gene: 4. The CDR3 has 13 residues. Germline CDR1 and CDR2: LNHDA and SQIVND (reference sequence). CDR3 sequence: CASARGPNQPQHF. For the CDR3, the DNA is TGTGCCAGTGCCAGGGGGCCGAATCAGCCCCAGCATTTT.

This clone has at least ten counts. The chain couples TRBV10-1 to TRBJ2-2; 10 bases fit TRBD1. This CDR3 spans 15 amino acids. In germline, CDR1 is WNHNN, CDR2 SYGVQD (reference sequence). The junction had 6 bases not matched to a gene; V was cut back by 5 bases and J by 6 bases. CDR3 residues: CASSSGTGEAGELFF. The DNA for the CDR3 is TGCGCCAGCAGTTCCGGGACAGGGGAAGCCGGGGAGCTGTTTTTT.

V is TRBV4-1 and J is TRBJ1-3; D is ambiguous. The CDR3 loop spans 13 amino acids. From germline, CDR1 is MGHRA and CDR2 YSYEKL. Trimming pared 5 bases from V and 0 bases from J, leaving 5 bases between. The CDR3 DNA is TGCGCCAGCAGCGTCGTCTCTGGAAACACCATATATTTT. Translation: CASSVVSGNTIYF.

This sequence joins TRBV6-1 and TRBJ2-1, with D possibly matching TRBD2 (6 bases). This CDR3 has 15 amino acids. Per the germline V gene, CDR1 is MNHNS and CDR2 is SASEGT. V was trimmed by 2 bases and J by 10 bases, leaving 18 bases between them. CDR3 loop: CASSESDSGTQEQFF. The DNA for the CDR3 is TGTGCCAGCAGTGAAAGCGACTCCGGGACTCAGGAGCAGTTCTTC.

V gene TRBV25-1 combines with J gene TRBJ2-7; possible D gene TRBD2, 6 bases. From germline, CDR1 is MGHDK and CDR2 SYGVNS. V was shortened by 1 base and J by 6 bases, with 16 bases between the two germline ends. The CDR3 is made up of 15 amino acids. The CDR3, as DNA: TGTGCCAGCAGTGAATCCTCTCCAGGGAGGTCCGAGCAGTACTTC. It codes for CASSESSPGRSEQYF.

The rearrangement joins TRBV29-1 to TRBJ2-2; D uncertain. Trimming pared 1 base from V and 4 bases from J, leaving 4 bases between. CDR3 length equals 12 residues. Germline CDR1 is SQVTM and CDR2 is ANQGSEA. CDR3 sequence reads: CSVEAFTGELFF. In DNA, the CDR3 is TGCAGCGTTGAAGCCTTCACCGGGGAGCTGTTTTTT.